A selection of T cell receptor beta chains follows, all from one sample in a study of T cell repertoires in cytomegalovirus infection. A single record per CDR3 protein comes from TCRdb applying MiXCR to the reads. The sample shows fewer than 700,000 distinct CDR3 sequences, 24% of them seen only once. The sample comprised CD8+ T cells from PBMCs. Receptors originate from a human donor in good health (CMV status not recorded). Some clones in this sample may be carry-over from other donors' samples. Each CDR3 is given with its conserved first and last residue. A D gene is named only where the DNA matches it firmly. Clone size is stated in some rows and not others, as once, few, many or a class when expanded.

size,J,V,D,CDR3,DNA
.,TRBJ1-1,TRBV9,.,CASRGGTPTASTEAFF,TGTGCCAGCAGGGGGGGGACGCCAACCGCGTCCACTGAAGCTTTCTTT
.,TRBJ2-1,TRBV28,.,CASSFGGAHEQFF,TGTGCCAGCAGTTTCGGAGGGGCGCATGAGCAGTTCTTC
many,TRBJ2-3,TRBV7-8,.,CASSLGGGFYTDTQYF,TGTGCCAGCAGCTTAGGCGGGGGCTTTTACACAGATACGCAGTATTTT
.,TRBJ2-5,TRBV5-1,TRBD2,CASSLRGGYETQYF,TGCGCCAGCAGCTTGCGGGGGGGCTATGAGACCCAGTACTTC
.,TRBJ1-1,TRBV15,.,CATSRAGFEAFF,TGTGCCACCAGCAGAGCAGGGTTTGAAGCTTTCTTT
many,TRBJ2-1,TRBV7-9,.,CASRYMGGRDNEQFF,TGTGCCAGCAGGTACATGGGGGGTCGCGACAATGAGCAGTTCTTC
few,TRBJ1-1,TRBV6-2/TRBV6-3,.,CASSIGGMTEAFF,TGTGCCAGCAGTATCGGGGGGATGACTGAAGCTTTCTTT
.,TRBJ2-5,TRBV7-9,.,CASSSAQGEETQYF,TGTGCCAGCAGCTCGGCACAGGGAGAAGAGACCCAGTACTTC
many,TRBJ1-1,TRBV7-2,.,CASSLPGDKAFF,TGTGCCAGCAGCTTACCGGGCGATAAAGCTTTCTTT
.,TRBJ2-1,TRBV6-2/TRBV6-3,.,CASSYPVNRDYNEQFF,TGTGCCAGCAGTTATCCCGTTAACAGGGATTACAATGAGCAGTTCTTC
.,TRBJ1-1,TRBV12-3/TRBV12-4,.,CASSPPGRVNTEAFF,TGTGCCAGCAGTCCGCCCGGGAGGGTGAACACTGAAGCTTTCTTT
.,TRBJ2-1,TRBV6-2/TRBV6-3,.,CANSQDREGLYNEQFF,TGTGCCAACAGTCAGGACAGGGAGGGCCTATACAATGAGCAGTTCTTC
many,TRBJ2-1,TRBV7-8,.,CASSLSSSYEQFF,TGTGCCAGCAGCTTGTCTAGCTCGTATGAGCAGTTCTTC
.,TRBJ2-1,TRBV12-3/TRBV12-4,TRBD2,CASSQLAGGSEQFF,TGTGCCAGCAGCCAACTAGCGGGGGGTTCTGAGCAGTTCTTC
few,TRBJ1-2,TRBV4-3,.,CASSQDNGQNYGYTF,TGCGCCAGCAGCCAAGATAATGGGCAGAACTATGGCTACACCTTC
.,TRBJ2-5,TRBV25-1,.,CASSEYSTETQYF,TGTGCCAGCAGTGAGTACAGTACTGAGACCCAGTACTTC
.,TRBJ2-3,TRBV29-1,TRBD2,CSVDGTSGGAEVGTDTQYF,TGCAGCGTTGATGGGACTAGCGGGGGGGCGGAGGTTGGCACAGATACGCAGTATTTT
many,TRBJ1-1,TRBV7-2,TRBD1,CASSTTGQLNTEAFF,TGTGCCAGCAGCACGACGGGACAGCTGAACACTGAAGCTTTCTTT
.,TRBJ2-1,TRBV27,TRBD2,CASSSRTSGGLTNEQFF,TGTGCCAGCAGTTCTCGGACTAGCGGGGGTCTAACAAATGAGCAGTTCTTC
.,TRBJ2-7,TRBV27,TRBD1,CASSWVPGQGATGSYEQYF,TGTGCCAGCAGTTGGGTACCGGGACAGGGGGCGACGGGATCCTACGAGCAGTACTTC
.,TRBJ2-3,TRBV4-1,.,CASSQVLSGPHTDTQYF,TGCGCCAGCAGCCAAGTCCTCAGCGGGCCCCACACAGATACGCAGTATTTT
.,TRBJ2-3,TRBV7-3,.,CASSGRDSRTDTQYF,TGTGCCAGCAGCGGCCGGGACTCCCGCACAGATACGCAGTATTTT
.,TRBJ1-1,TRBV7-4,TRBD1,CASTHRGVNTEAFF,TGTGCCAGCACTCACAGGGGGGTGAACACTGAAGCTTTCTTT
few,TRBJ2-3,TRBV11-3,TRBD2,CASSSRRGAGPTDTQYF,TGTGCCAGCAGTTCGCGGCGGGGAGCGGGGCCCACAGATACGCAGTATTTT
.,TRBJ2-1,TRBV2,.,CASSRTAKREQFF,TGTGCCAGCAGTCGGACAGCAAAGAGGGAGCAGTTCTTC
few,TRBJ2-2,TRBV23-1,.,CASRRRIGKYTGELFF,TGCGCCAGCAGACGGAGGATAGGCAAATACACCGGGGAGCTGTTTTTT
few,TRBJ2-2,TRBV4-3,.,CASSQNSGPTGELFF,TGCGCCAGCAGCCAAAATAGCGGACCTACCGGGGAGCTGTTTTTT
.,TRBJ2-2,TRBV2,.,CAAQGNTGELFF,TGTGCCGCCCAGGGGAACACCGGGGAGCTGTTTTTT
many,TRBJ2-1,TRBV12-3/TRBV12-4,TRBD2,CASSLESSGGAYNEQFF,TGTGCCAGCAGTTTAGAGTCCAGCGGGGGGGCCTACAATGAGCAGTTCTTC
few,TRBJ1-2,TRBV6-5,TRBD1,CASSYPGTELYGYTF,TGTGCCAGCAGTTACCCCGGGACAGAACTCTATGGCTACACCTTC
many,TRBJ1-1,TRBV12-3/TRBV12-4,.,CASIGVLNTEAFF,TGTGCCAGCATCGGTGTATTGAACACTGAAGCTTTCTTT
.,TRBJ1-1,TRBV7-4,.,CASTLGVGVTEAFF,TGTGCCAGCACCCTGGGGGTAGGGGTTACTGAAGCTTTCTTT
.,TRBJ2-1,TRBV2,TRBD1,CASSETGGQHEQFF,TGTGCCAGCAGTGAGACAGGGGGACAACATGAGCAGTTCTTC
.,TRBJ2-1,TRBV7-9,.,CASRVGLSRGIFIDEQFF,TGTGCCAGCAGGGTGGGATTGTCGAGGGGGATCTTCATAGATGAGCAGTTCTTC
once,TRBJ1-4,TRBV28,TRBD1,CASRRQGVGEKLFF,TGTGCCAGCAGGCGACAGGGGGTGGGTGAAAAACTGTTTTTT
.,TRBJ1-4,TRBV20-1,.,CSARDLSGVLEKLFF,TGCAGTGCTAGAGATTTATCTGGGGTACTGGAAAAACTGTTTTTT
.,TRBJ1-5,TRBV9,.,CASSVGRGGSGQPQHF,TGTGCCAGCAGCGTAGGACGGGGGGGAAGTGGACAGCCCCAGCATTTT
few,TRBJ1-4,TRBV20-1,TRBD1,CSALDRERGKLFF,TGCAGTGCCCTTGACAGGGAGAGAGGAAAACTGTTTTTT
few,TRBJ2-7,TRBV19,.,CASSIGYSGYEQYF,TGTGCCAGTAGTATCGGATACTCGGGCTACGAGCAGTACTTC
.,TRBJ1-2,TRBV10-3,.,CAISEKEGKGYTF,TGTGCCATCAGTGAGAAAGAGGGGAAGGGCTACACCTTC
.,TRBJ1-2,TRBV5-1,.,CASSLAGMETNYGYTF,TGCGCCAGCAGCTTGGCAGGGATGGAAACTAACTATGGCTACACCTTC
many,TRBJ1-1,TRBV7-2,.,CASSLGTLGTEAFF,TGTGCCAGCAGCTTAGGGACCCTCGGGACTGAAGCTTTCTTT
many,TRBJ1-6,TRBV20-1,TRBD1,CSARDFLQGDNSPLHF,TGCAGTGCTAGAGATTTCCTACAGGGGGATAATTCACCCCTCCACTTT
.,TRBJ2-4,TRBV27,TRBD2,CASSSRGGGTAKNIQYF,TGTGCCAGCAGTTCCCGCGGGGGGGGGACAGCCAAAAACATTCAGTACTTC
.,TRBJ1-3,TRBV15,TRBD1,CATSRDRGTENTIYF,TGTGCCACCAGCAGAGACAGGGGGACGGAAAACACCATATATTTT
.,TRBJ2-5,TRBV7-2,.,CASSPEGLFQETQYF,TGTGCCAGCAGCCCCGAGGGGCTCTTTCAAGAGACCCAGTACTTC
.,TRBJ2-7,TRBV6-8,.,CASSDRGKPYEQYF,TGTGCCAGCAGTGACCGGGGCAAACCCTACGAGCAGTACTTC
few,TRBJ1-6,TRBV6-2/TRBV6-3,.,CASSQGPANYNSPLHF,TGTGCCAGCAGTCAGGGTCCGGCTAACTATAATTCACCCCTCCACTTT
few,TRBJ1-2,TRBV13,.,CASSLTTENYGYTF,TGTGCCAGCAGCTTAACGACCGAGAACTATGGCTACACCTTC
many,TRBJ1-1,TRBV7-2,.,CASSLSKWGQTEAFF,TGTGCCAGCAGCCTCTCTAAATGGGGGCAAACTGAAGCTTTCTTT
few,TRBJ2-1,TRBV5-5,TRBD1,CASSPPGQGGNEQFF,TGTGCCAGCAGCCCCCCGGGACAGGGAGGCAATGAGCAGTTCTTC
.,TRBJ2-3,TRBV6-8,TRBD2,CASSYSSLAGGVDTQYF,TGTGCCAGCAGTTACTCTAGTCTAGCGGGGGGGGTAGATACGCAGTATTTT
many,TRBJ1-2,TRBV7-9,.,CASSPGLRGYTF,TGTGCCAGCAGCCCGGGCCTGCGGGGCTACACCTTC
once,TRBJ2-1,TRBV2,TRBD1,CASDGTGDYNEQFF,TGTGCCAGCGACGGGACAGGGGACTACAATGAGCAGTTCTTC
few,TRBJ1-5,TRBV12-3/TRBV12-4,TRBD1,CASSSTDRRNQPQHF,TGTGCCAGCAGTTCCACGGACAGGCGCAATCAGCCCCAGCATTTT
many,TRBJ2-2,TRBV19,.,CASSWTPNTGELFF,TGTGCCAGTAGTTGGACACCGAACACCGGGGAGCTGTTTTTT
few,TRBJ2-1,TRBV24-1,.,CATSRTAGRSEQFF,TGTGCCACCAGTAGAACGGCAGGGCGGAGTGAGCAGTTCTTC
few,TRBJ1-2,TRBV6-2/TRBV6-3,TRBD1,CASSYGRGEYGYTF,TGTGCCAGCAGTTATGGCAGGGGGGAATATGGCTACACCTTC
few,TRBJ2-5,TRBV28,TRBD1,CASSPPGQGGGETQYF,TGTGCCAGCAGTCCGCCGGGACAGGGGGGCGGGGAGACCCAGTACTTC